Listed below are T cell receptor beta chains from one sample, sequenced in a study of ipilimumab plus nivolumab after autologous stem cell transplantation. Generated by immunoSEQ multiplex PCR, the TCRdb table keeps only in-frame clones and is missing some. The data contain some 43,000 clones, about 88% of them seen just once; the ten biggest clones take up 0.7% to 1%. The sample in question was PBMCs, obtained in a trial of ipilimumab plus nivolumab as post-transplant consolidation. The receptors were sampled from a male donor with multiple myeloma. Each CDR3 is given without its conserved first and last residue. Clone size is not always given. Where it is, it says once, few, many or a class for expanded clones.

clone size	V gene	CDR3 protein
NA	TRBV27	ASSLSSGTGAYNEQF
NA	TRBV28	ASSLGQRNQPQH
NA	TRBV20-1	SASRGHEQF
NA	TRBV7-8	ASSHLTSGSNTGELF
NA	TRBV7-3	ASSLLAGLDEQF
once	TRBV28	ASSRLGTAPSWPLH
NA	TRBV28	ASSLWGSNTGELF
NA	TRBV2	ASKDRGLSYNEQF
NA	TRBV11-1	ASSFWFGTSVTDTQY
NA	TRBV5-4	ASNSTGGSTSPLH
NA	TRBV7-2	ASSLGWGNQPQH
once	TRBV28	ASSNYDSGSYEQY
NA	TRBV6-1	ASTLGGKSSYEQY
NA	TRBV18	ASSPLLSGTGDRGANVLT
NA	TRBV7-9	ASSGTGNSPLH
once	TRBV6-5	ASSQGGQLYGYT
NA	TRBV28	ASSSTPRVWETQY
once	TRBV30	AWRSGGYEQY
NA	TRBV29-1	SARADRLNTEAF
NA	TRBV7-9	ASNLLYRDREAF
NA	TRBV19	ATAQDGSSGNTIY
NA	TRBV4-1	ASSRGTSGKGDTQY
NA	TRBV7-3	ASSSGQGLNTEAF
NA	TRBV7-9	ASSLDSPLH
NA	TRBV5-6	ASSPGWRGGSADTQY
NA	TRBV30	AWSGDRVGRAAF
NA	TRBV30	AWTTGGDTQY
NA	TRBV6-1	ASRTGGLQPQH
NA	TRBV18	ASSLGLAGDDEQY
NA	TRBV19	ASSPGPGGDTIY
NA	TRBV9	ASSVGSGRGNTIY
NA	TRBV6-5	ASSYSGSGRYEQY
once	TRBV28	ASSLGGGGNIQY
once	TRBV9	ASSHSGGARTGELF
NA	TRBV5-4	ASTSLAGVTDTQY
NA	TRBV19	ASSIIQDNQPQH
NA	TRBV6-1	ASSGTGGFGMDTEAF
NA	TRBV5-4	ASSLPAEVEAF
NA	TRBV7-2	ASSLANLQGGETQY
NA	TRBV30	AWRRTGAISGNTIY
NA	TRBV5-1	ASSRDSGTGNYGYT